A single sample is the source of the 2 T cell receptor beta chains below, sequenced in a study of T cell responses to AZD1222 COVID-19 vaccine. Generated by immunoSEQ multiplex PCR, the TCRdb table keeps only in-frame clones and is missing some. Counted here are more than 110,000 clones, 70% to 90% occurring once; the ten biggest clones make up 5.5%. The starting material was peripheral blood, obtained on day 0 of AZD1222 vaccination. The receptor set was obtained from an adult in good health.

Only one count was recorded for this clone. This rearrangement joins TRBV5-4 to TRBJ1-1; 7 positions agree with TRBD1. CDR1 is SGHNT, CDR2 YYREEE, per germline (reference sequence). V shed 4 bases, J shed 5 bases, and the junction held 14 bases outside the gene matches. This CDR3 region has 16 residues. The CDR3 DNA sequence: TGTGCCAGCAGCCCCGAGGGGGCAGGGAGGTGGACTGAAGCTTTCTTT. It translates to CASSPEGAGRWTEAFF.

This chain links TRBV2 with TRBJ2-7; D possibly corresponds to TRBD2 (5 bases). With 8 bases removed from V and 1 base from J, the gap between germline ends came to 9 bases. CDR3 length: 12 amino acids. Germline-derived CDR1 and CDR2 are SNHLY and FYNNEI. CDR3 residues: CASGRASYEQYF. In nucleotides, the CDR3 is TGTGCCAGCGGGAGAGCGTCCTACGAGCAGTACTTC.